This T cell receptor beta chain was found in a study of low-dose radiotherapy and immunotherapy resistance in tumors. At the level of the study: One day prior to radiation and immunotherapy, intravenous cyclophosphamide at 200 mg/m2 was given, repeated every two weeks.

The CDR3 spans 14 residues. CDR1 SGHAT and CDR2 FQNNGV come from the germline V gene. V lost 5 bases and J lost 0, with 8 bases in between. In this sample, this clonotype is medium-sized (0.01 to 0.1%). The time point here: before trial treatment. Eligibility required advanced solid tumors lacking tumor-infiltrating lymphocytes. For amplifying TCRs, the PCR ran for about 20 cycles with Phusion, which was used together with a constant-region primer and the adapter on the V primers. Amplification of the isolated mRNA used in vitro transcription. TCRdb reprocessed the reads via MiXCR and lists one record per CDR3 protein. The data show about 50,000 distinct CDR3 sequences, roughly 10% seen once.

The clonotype was recovered from a female donor with ovarian cancer. Sequenced here: PBMCs, sampled before treatment. The chain is built from TRBV11-2 and TRBJ1-3; D gene unclear. This chain's CDR3 is CASSGPRSGNTIYF. Here the CDR3 DNA reads TGTGCCAGCAGCGGGCCCCGCTCTGGAAACACCATATATTTT.